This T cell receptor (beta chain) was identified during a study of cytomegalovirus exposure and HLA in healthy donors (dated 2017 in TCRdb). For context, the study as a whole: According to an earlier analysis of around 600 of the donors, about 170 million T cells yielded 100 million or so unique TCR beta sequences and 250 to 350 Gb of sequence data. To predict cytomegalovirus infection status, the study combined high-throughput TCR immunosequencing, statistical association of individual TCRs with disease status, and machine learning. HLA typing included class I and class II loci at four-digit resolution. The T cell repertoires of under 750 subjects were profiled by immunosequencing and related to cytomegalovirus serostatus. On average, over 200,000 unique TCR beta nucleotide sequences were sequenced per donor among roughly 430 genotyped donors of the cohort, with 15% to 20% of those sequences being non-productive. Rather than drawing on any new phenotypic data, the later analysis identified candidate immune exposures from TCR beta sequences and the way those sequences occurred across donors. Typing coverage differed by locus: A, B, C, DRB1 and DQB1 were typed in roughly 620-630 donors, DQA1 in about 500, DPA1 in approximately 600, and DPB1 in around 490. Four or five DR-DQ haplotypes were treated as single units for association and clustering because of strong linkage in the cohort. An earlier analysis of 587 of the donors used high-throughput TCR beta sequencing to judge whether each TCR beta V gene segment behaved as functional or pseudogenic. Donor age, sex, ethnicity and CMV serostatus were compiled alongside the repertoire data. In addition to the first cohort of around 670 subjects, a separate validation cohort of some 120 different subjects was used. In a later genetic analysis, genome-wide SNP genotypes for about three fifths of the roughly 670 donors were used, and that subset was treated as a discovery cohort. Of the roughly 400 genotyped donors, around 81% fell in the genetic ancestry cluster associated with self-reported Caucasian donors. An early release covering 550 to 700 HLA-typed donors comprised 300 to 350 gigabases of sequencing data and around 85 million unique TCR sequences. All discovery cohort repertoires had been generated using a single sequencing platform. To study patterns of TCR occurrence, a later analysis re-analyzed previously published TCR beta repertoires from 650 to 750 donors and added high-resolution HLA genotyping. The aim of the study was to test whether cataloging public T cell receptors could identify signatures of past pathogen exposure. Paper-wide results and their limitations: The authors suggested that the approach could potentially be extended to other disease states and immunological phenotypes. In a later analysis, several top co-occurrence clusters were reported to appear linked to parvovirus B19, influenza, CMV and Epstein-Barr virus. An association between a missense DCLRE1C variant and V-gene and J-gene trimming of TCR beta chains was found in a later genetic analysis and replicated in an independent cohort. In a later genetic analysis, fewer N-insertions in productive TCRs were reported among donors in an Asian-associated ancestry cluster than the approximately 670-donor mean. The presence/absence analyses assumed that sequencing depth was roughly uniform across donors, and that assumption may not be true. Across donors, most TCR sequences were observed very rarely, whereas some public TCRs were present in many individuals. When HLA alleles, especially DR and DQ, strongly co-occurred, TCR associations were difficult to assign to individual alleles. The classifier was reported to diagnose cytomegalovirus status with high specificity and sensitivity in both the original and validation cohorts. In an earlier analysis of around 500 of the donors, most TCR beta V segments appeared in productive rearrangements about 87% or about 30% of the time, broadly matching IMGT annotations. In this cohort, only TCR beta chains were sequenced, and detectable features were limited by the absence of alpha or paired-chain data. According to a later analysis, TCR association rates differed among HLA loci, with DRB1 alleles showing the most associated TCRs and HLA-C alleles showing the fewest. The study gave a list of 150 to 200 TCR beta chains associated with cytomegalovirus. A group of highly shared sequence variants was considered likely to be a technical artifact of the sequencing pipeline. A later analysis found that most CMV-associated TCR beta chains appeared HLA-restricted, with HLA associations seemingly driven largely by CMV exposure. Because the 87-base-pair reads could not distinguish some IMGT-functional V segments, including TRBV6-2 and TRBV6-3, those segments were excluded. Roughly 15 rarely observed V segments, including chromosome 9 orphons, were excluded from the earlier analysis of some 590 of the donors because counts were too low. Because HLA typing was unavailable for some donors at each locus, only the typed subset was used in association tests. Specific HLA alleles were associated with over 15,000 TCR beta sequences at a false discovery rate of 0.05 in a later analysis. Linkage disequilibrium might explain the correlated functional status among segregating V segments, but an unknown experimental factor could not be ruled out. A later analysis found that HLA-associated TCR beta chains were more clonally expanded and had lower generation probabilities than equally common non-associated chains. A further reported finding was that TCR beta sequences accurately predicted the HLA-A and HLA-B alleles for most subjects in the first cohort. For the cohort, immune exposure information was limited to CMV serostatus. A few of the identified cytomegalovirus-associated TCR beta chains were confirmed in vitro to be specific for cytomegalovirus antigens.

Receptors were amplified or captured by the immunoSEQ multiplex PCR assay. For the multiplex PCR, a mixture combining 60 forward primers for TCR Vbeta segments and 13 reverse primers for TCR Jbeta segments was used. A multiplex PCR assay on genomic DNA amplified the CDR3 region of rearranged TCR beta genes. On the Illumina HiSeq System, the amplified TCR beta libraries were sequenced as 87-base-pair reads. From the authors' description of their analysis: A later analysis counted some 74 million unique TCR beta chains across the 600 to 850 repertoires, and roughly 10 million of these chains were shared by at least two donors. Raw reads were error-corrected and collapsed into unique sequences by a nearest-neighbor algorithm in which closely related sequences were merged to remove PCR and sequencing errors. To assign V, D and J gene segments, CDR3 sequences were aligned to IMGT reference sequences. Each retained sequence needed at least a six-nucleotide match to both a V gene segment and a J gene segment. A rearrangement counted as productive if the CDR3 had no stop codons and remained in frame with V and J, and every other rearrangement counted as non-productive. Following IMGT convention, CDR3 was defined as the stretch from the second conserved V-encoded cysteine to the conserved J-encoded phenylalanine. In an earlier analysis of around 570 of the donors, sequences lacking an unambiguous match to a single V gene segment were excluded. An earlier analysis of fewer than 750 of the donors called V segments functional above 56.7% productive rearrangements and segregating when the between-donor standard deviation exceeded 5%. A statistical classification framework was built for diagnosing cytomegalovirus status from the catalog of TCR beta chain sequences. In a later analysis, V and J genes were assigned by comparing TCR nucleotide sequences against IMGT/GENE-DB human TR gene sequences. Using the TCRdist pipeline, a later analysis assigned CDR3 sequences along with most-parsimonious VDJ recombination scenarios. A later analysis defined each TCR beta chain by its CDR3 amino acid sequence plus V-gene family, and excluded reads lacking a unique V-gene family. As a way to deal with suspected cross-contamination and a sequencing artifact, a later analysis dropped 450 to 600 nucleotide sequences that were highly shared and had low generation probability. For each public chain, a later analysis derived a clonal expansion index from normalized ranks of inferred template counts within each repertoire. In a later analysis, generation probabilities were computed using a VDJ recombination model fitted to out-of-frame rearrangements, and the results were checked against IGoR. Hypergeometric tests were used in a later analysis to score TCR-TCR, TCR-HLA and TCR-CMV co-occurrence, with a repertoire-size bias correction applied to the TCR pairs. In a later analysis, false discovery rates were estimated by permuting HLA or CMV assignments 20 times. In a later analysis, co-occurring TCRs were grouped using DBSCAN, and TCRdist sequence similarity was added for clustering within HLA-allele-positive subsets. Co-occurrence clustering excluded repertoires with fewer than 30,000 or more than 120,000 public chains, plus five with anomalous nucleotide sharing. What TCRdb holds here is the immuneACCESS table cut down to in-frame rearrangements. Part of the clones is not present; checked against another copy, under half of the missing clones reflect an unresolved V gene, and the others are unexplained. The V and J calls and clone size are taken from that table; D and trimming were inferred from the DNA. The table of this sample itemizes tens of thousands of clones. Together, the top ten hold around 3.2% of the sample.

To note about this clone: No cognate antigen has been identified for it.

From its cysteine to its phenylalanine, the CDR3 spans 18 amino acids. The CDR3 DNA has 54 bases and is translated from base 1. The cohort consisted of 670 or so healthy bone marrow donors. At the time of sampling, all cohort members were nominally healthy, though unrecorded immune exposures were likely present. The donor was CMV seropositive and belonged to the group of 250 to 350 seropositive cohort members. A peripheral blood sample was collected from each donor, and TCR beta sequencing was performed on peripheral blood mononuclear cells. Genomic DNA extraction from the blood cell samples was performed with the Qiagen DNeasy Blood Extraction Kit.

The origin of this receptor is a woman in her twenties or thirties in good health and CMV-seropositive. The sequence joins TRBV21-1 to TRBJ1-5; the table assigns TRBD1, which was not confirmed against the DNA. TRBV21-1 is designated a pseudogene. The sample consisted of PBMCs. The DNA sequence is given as TGTGCCAGCAGCAAAGCGACAGGGGGCGATATTAGCAATCAGCCCCAGCATTTT. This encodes CASSKATGGDISNQPQHF.